A selection of T cell receptor beta chains follows, all from one sample in a study of T-cell reconstitution after alpha-beta-depleted transplantation in children. TCRdb reprocessed the PCR reads with MiXCR, giving one entry per CDR3 protein. This table has approximately 340,000 distinct CDR3 sequences, 10% appearing once. Sequencing used PBMCs from the stem cell graft donor, obtained from the stem cell graft. Receptors originate from a human donor who donated a stem cell graft to a child with acute lymphoblastic leukemia. Each CDR3 is given without its conserved first and last residue.

>TRBV20-1|TRBJ2-7
SARTGSYEQY
>TRBV12-3/TRBV12-4|TRBJ2-2
ASGDREDTGELF
>TRBV7-6|TRBJ2-2
ASSLAGGQNTGELF
>TRBV6-5|TRBJ2-7
ASRLTGQADYEQY
>TRBV20-1|TRBJ2-7
SARRFMDRVSYEQY
>TRBV20-1|TRBJ2-7
SASFGMAYEQY
>TRBV12-3/TRBV12-4|TRBJ2-2
ASRSGTYTGELF
>TRBV4-1|TRBJ1-5
ASSQTGGINQPQH
>TRBV7-3|TRBJ2-3
ASSDWVVDTQY
>TRBV7-9|TRBJ2-7
ASSAATGGDEQY
>TRBV20-1|TRBJ2-7
SATGLAGGNYEQY
>TRBV12-3/TRBV12-4|TRBJ2-3
ASSFAQRGTDTQY
>TRBV4-3|TRBJ2-1
ASSQEPMGLAGVGGNEQF
>TRBV7-9|TRBJ1-4
ASSLKRATNEKLF
>TRBV4-1|TRBJ2-5
ASSQEGRYQETQY
>TRBV5-5|TRBJ1-3
ASSLDPRRPSGNTIY
>TRBV7-8|TRBJ2-3
ASSLFATSSTDTQY
>TRBV10-1|TRBJ2-7
ASSEQGYPYEQY
>TRBV4-1|TRBJ2-1
ASSQTNRLHEQF
>TRBV6-1|TRBJ1-2
ASTPGEVVGGYT
>TRBV11-2|TRBJ2-5
ASSSSTAQETQY
>TRBV12-3/TRBV12-4|TRBJ2-1
ASSFDTGINEQF
>TRBV29-1|TRBJ2-1
SVEDRGGGSYNEQF
>TRBV4-1|TRBJ1-2
ASSPPEGWGYT
>TRBV12-3/TRBV12-4|TRBJ1-1
ASMGRGSEAF
>TRBV29-1|TRBJ2-4
SVQGGEAKNIQY
>TRBV4-3|TRBJ1-3
ASSQEADSGNTIY
>TRBV15|TRBJ1-2
ATSRRQGNYGYT
>TRBV7-9|TRBJ1-6
ASSPQGSPLH
>TRBV7-3|TRBJ2-7
ASSQTGGVSTYEQY
>TRBV7-9|TRBJ2-7
ASSSLPNEQY
>TRBV6-2/TRBV6-3|TRBJ2-3
ASSYDAGATDTQY
>TRBV4-1|TRBJ1-2
ASSQEQGGTYGYT
>TRBV20-1|TRBJ2-7
SARARVIGEQY
>TRBV10-1|TRBJ2-1
ASSSGTGVYNEQF
>TRBV28|TRBJ1-1
ASRRDSRNTEAF
>TRBV7-9|TRBJ2-3
ASSLFGRDTDTQY
>TRBV28|TRBJ2-5
ASTPHGPETQY
>TRBV5-6|TRBJ2-6
ASSARLAGEQSGANVLT
>TRBV4-1|TRBJ2-7
ASSQTPGQVYEQY
>TRBV7-9|TRBJ2-2
ASSSSDRVAGELF
>TRBV29-1|TRBJ2-5
SGLAGVGGGTLETQY
>TRBV9|TRBJ1-2
ASSPDGTNYGYT
>TRBV20-1|TRBJ2-3
SAPPEDTQY
>TRBV4-3|TRBJ2-7
ASSQDFRGSYEQY
>TRBV20-1|TRBJ1-5
SARGSNQPQH
>TRBV20-1|TRBJ2-1
SAPDRGGHNEQF
>TRBV7-9|TRBJ1-5
ASSREQGVSNQPQH
>TRBV20-1|TRBJ1-1
SGIGWGTEAF
>TRBV27|TRBJ2-1
ASRRASRRYEQF
>TRBV20-1|TRBJ2-1
SARYSSGRTYNEQF
>TRBV6-5|TRBJ2-3
ASSYESLGDTQY
>TRBV12-3/TRBV12-4|TRBJ1-1
ASRDRVGEAF